This T cell receptor beta chain was sequenced for a study of blood T cell repertoires in COVID-19. In the study overall: PBMCs, B-cell-depleted T cells, or T cells provided the cDNA or gDNA that made up the material.

The Seattle patients joined while their infection was active and were tracked longitudinally afterward. The assay was immunoSEQ multiplex PCR, and TCRdb's table has in-frame clones only and misses some. The sample has approximately 120,000 clones, more than 80% seen once; the top ten hold about 3%. The CDR3 spans 13 residues. Germline lookup yields CDR1 SGHVS and CDR2 FNYEAQ. Trimming stripped 7 bases from V and 0 bases from J, with 9 bases between. This TCR was sampled from a woman older than 75 with COVID-19, enrolled during active disease. V and J are TRBV7-6 and TRBJ2-5; perhaps TRBD2 as D (5 bases). The sample was peripheral blood. The CDR3 region is CASTTGNQETQYF. CDR3 nucleotides: TGTGCCAGCACTACCGGGAACCAAGAGACCCAGTACTTC. Full variable domain (outside the CDR3, taken from reference TRBV7-6 and TRBJ2-5): GAGVSQSPRYKVTKRGQDVALRCDPISGHVSLYWYRQALGQGPEFLTYFNYEAQQDKSGLPNDRFSAERPEGSISTLTIQRTEQRDSAMYRCASTTGNQETQYFGPGTRLLVL.